A selection of T cell receptor beta chains follows, all from one sample in a study of T cell changes during pregnancy in multiple sclerosis. Here immunoSEQ multiplex PCR was the method, and the copy in TCRdb shows in-frame clones only, minus some. The sample carries tens of thousands of clones, around 92% recorded once. The sequencing used peripheral blood, collected after pregnancy. The receptors come from a female donor with multiple sclerosis, enrolled in a pregnancy study. Both conserved end residues are part of each CDR3. Each record gives: V gene, clone size, D gene, J gene, CDR3 protein, CDR3 DNA. A D gene is named only where the DNA matches it firmly. Only part of the rows carry a size: once, few, many, or a class if the clone is expanded.

TRBV5-4,-,TRBD1,TRBJ1-1,CASSSGTAYEAFF,TGTGCCAGCAGCTCCGGGACAGCCTACGAAGCTTTCTTT
TRBV12-5,-,-,TRBJ1-1,CASGWATEAFF,TGTGCTAGTGGATGGGCCACTGAAGCTTTCTTT
TRBV7-9,-,TRBD1,TRBJ2-1,CASSPGQGGYNEQFF,TGTGCCAGCAGCCCAGGACAGGGCGGGTACAATGAGCAGTTCTTC
TRBV9,-,-,TRBJ2-7,CASSPAGLKGSEQYF,TGTGCCAGCAGCCCTGCGGGGCTTAAGGGGAGCGAGCAGTACTTC
TRBV7-2,-,-,TRBJ1-1,CASSLLRTEAFF,TGTGCCAGCAGCTTACTGCGGACTGAAGCTTTCTTT
TRBV7-2,-,-,TRBJ1-4,CASSQQGEKLFF,TGTGCCAGCAGCCAACAGGGTGAAAAACTGTTTTTT
TRBV30,-,-,TRBJ1-1,CAWSVEGYTEAFF,TGTGCCTGGAGTGTAGAGGGTTACACTGAAGCTTTCTTT
TRBV10-3,-,TRBD1,TRBJ1-2,CATSGQNYGYTF,TGTGCCACCTCGGGACAGAACTATGGCTACACCTTC
TRBV12-5,-,TRBD2,TRBJ2-2,CASQRGFDTGELFF,TGTGCTAGTCAGCGGGGTTTCGACACCGGGGAGCTGTTTTTT
TRBV10-1,-,TRBD2,TRBJ2-1,CATSGGQPLGEQFF,TGCGCCACCTCGGGGGGGCAACCGCTCGGTGAGCAGTTCTTC
TRBV6-5,once,-,TRBJ2-1,CASSRQGPGNNEQFF,TGTGCCAGCAGTCGGCAAGGTCCAGGGAACAATGAGCAGTTCTTC
TRBV7-8,-,-,TRBJ2-7,CASSLGQGLHEQYF,TGTGCCAGCAGCTTAGGTCAGGGTCTCCACGAGCAGTACTTC
TRBV19,-,-,TRBJ1-6,CASSTLQGRHSPLHF,TGTGCCAGTAGTACCTTACAGGGAAGGCATTCACCCCTCCACTTT
TRBV9,-,TRBD2,TRBJ2-1,CASSFLAGGSYNEQFF,TGTGCCAGCAGCTTTCTAGCGGGGGGCTCCTACAATGAGCAGTTCTTC
TRBV30,-,TRBD2,TRBJ2-3,CAWSLAGGPVDTQYF,TGTGCCTGGAGTCTAGCGGGGGGGCCAGTAGATACGCAGTATTTT
TRBV7-2,-,-,TRBJ2-7,CASQRTTAYEQYF,TGTGCCAGCCAAAGGACTACCGCTTACGAGCAGTACTTC
TRBV28,-,-,TRBJ1-2,CASNRYYGYTF,TGTGCTAGCAACAGGTACTATGGCTACACCTTC
TRBV7-2,-,-,TRBJ1-1,CASNQQANTEAFF,TGTGCCAGCAATCAACAGGCGAACACTGAAGCTTTCTTT
TRBV10-2,-,TRBD1,TRBJ1-1,CASTTGQLDTEAFF,TGCGCCAGCACCACGGGACAGCTGGACACTGAAGCTTTCTTT
TRBV10-3,-,-,TRBJ2-2,CATNGGAGPNTGELFF,TGTGCCACCAACGGTGGCGCGGGACCGAACACCGGGGAGCTGTTTTTT
TRBV5-1,-,-,TRBJ1-1,CASSLAPSGGVRTEAFF,TGCGCCAGCAGCTTGGCCCCGAGTGGGGGGGTTCGGACTGAAGCTTTCTTT
TRBV4-3,once,TRBD1,TRBJ1-1,CASSQESGQGGGFF,TGCGCCAGCAGCCAAGAATCGGGTCAGGGGGGCGGGTTTTTT
TRBV4-3,-,-,TRBJ1-2,CASSQDMAQGGYTF,TGCGCCAGCAGCCAAGATATGGCACAGGGAGGCTACACCTTC
TRBV7-9,few,-,TRBJ1-4,CASSRGGVEGSEKLFF,TGTGCCAGCAGTAGGGGGGGCGTGGAAGGGAGTGAAAAACTGTTTTTT
TRBV5-4,-,-,TRBJ2-5,CASSKSTGNQETQYF,TGTGCCAGCAGCAAATCTACAGGGAACCAAGAGACCCAGTACTTC
TRBV6-4,-,TRBD2,TRBJ2-3,CASSIAGGTDTQYF,TGTGCCAGCAGTATCGCGGGGGGCACAGATACGCAGTATTTT
TRBV7-3,-,TRBD2,TRBJ2-3,CASSLMGTSGGATDTQYF,TGTGCCAGCAGCTTAATGGGGACTAGCGGGGGGGCCACAGATACGCAGTATTTT
TRBV9,-,TRBD1,TRBJ1-2,CASGDRGRGYTF,TGTGCCAGCGGAGACAGGGGGCGCGGCTACACCTTC
TRBV5-5,-,-,TRBJ1-6,CASSDKNSPLHF,TGTGCCAGCAGCGACAAGAATTCACCCCTCCACTTT